The 2 T cell receptor beta chains below come from one sample, sequenced in a study of blood T cells in healthy people across ages. Alongside a J-beta primer mix, a sample-barcoded 5' primer served in a second PCR lasting roughly 7 to 11 cycles. Via MiXCR, TCRdb re-called the 5' RACE reads, giving one row per CDR3 protein. In the table there are about 680,000 distinct CDR3 sequences, roughly 50% of which are singletons. Sequencing used blood. The source of these receptors is a woman aged 55-75 years in good health.

This clonotype was observed a handful of times. V and J are TRBV7-2 and TRBJ2-5, with 9 bases lining up with TRBD2. From germline, CDR1 is SGHTA and CDR2 FQGNSA. V trimming: 7 bases; J trimming: 3 bases; junction bases outside the gene matches: 9. This CDR3 has 15 amino acids. The CDR3 nucleotides read TGTGCCAGCACCCTGGGTAGCGGGAGAAAAGAGACCCAGTACTTC. This sequence encodes CASTLGSGRKETQYF.

As to this clonotype: Germline is not matched at one junction end, which may reflect a read error. The CDR3 DNA is TGCACCAGCAGCCAAGAGGCGGAGGCTTACGGGGCCAACGTCCTGACTTTC. Protein product: CTSSQEAEAYGANVLTF. The chain has TRBV4-3 and TRBJ2-6; perhaps TRBD2 as D (5 bases). The CDR3 length is 17 residues. The germline CDR1 and CDR2 sequences are LGHNA and YSLEER.